The clone carrying this T cell receptor beta chain was recorded a few times. Its antigen is still unknown. TCRdb processed the RACE reads anew with MiXCR; each CDR3 protein has one entry. The repertoire includes around 120,000 distinct CDR3 sequences, roughly 15% of them detected once, and 0.92% sits in the top ten. The data belong to a study of human T cells and chemical hapten exposure. Looking at the study overall: The study lasted around 24 weeks, and patients were dosed weekly with diphenylcyclopropenone on the scalp throughout. Study observations and caveats: Among expanded TCRs, significantly more large CDR3 similarity clusters formed than among controls. Because they had alopecia, donors may respond immunologically unlike healthy people.

The time point here: patch test 1, 2 weeks after DPC sensitization. Noted treatment: therapeutic diphenylcyclopropenone sensitization with weekly scalp DPC. Blood sampling preceded each patch test application. The source is a man younger than 35 with alopecia areata. Some clones in this sample may be carry-over from other donors' samples. Sequenced here: whole blood, sampled in connection with sensitization to the hapten diphenylcyclopropenone (DPC).

CDR3 nucleotide sequence: TGTGCCAGCAGGTTGTTGGCCCAAGAGACCCAGTACTTC. It yields the protein CASRLLAQETQYF. This rearrangement joins TRBV2 to TRBJ2-5, with D unclear. Between the trimmed V and J ends, which lost 6 bases and 1 base, there was a span of 9 bases. This CDR3 comprises 13 residues. Germline V lookup: CDR1 SNHLY, CDR2 FYNNEI. Drawing the rest from reference TRBV2 and TRBJ2-5, the complete variable domain is EPEVTQTPSHQVTQMGQEVILRCVPISNHLYFYWYRQILGQKVEFLVSFYNNEISEKSEIFDDQFSVERPDGSNFTLKIRSTKLEDSAMYFCASRLLAQETQYFGPGTRLLVL.